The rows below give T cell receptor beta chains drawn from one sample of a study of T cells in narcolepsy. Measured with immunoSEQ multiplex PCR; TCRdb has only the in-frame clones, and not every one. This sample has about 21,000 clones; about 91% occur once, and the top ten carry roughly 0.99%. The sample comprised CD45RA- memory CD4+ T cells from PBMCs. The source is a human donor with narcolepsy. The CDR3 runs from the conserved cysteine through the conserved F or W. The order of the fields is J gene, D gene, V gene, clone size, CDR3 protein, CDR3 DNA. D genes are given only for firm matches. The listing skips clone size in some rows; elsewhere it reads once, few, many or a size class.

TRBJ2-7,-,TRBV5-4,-,CASSLQSSYEQYF,TGTGCCAGCAGCTTACAATCCTCCTACGAGCAGTACTTC
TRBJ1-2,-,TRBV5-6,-,CASSSVSTPNYGYTF,TGTGCCAGCAGCTCCGTCTCTACCCCTAACTATGGCTACACCTTC
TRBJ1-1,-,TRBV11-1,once,CASSLVERIGTEAFF,TGTGCCAGCAGCTTAGTTGAGAGGATCGGCACTGAAGCTTTCTTT
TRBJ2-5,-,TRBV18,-,CASPPPPYQETQYF,TGTGCCAGCCCACCTCCTCCCTACCAAGAGACCCAGTACTTC
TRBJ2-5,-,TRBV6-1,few,CASSALGGETGFSQYF,TGTGCCAGCAGTGCCTTGGGCGGGGAGACCGGGTTCTCCCAGTACTTC
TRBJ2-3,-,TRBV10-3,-,CAISVTGDSTDTQYF,TGTGCCATCAGTGTGACAGGCGATAGCACAGATACGCAGTATTTT
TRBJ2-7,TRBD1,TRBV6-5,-,CASPGGASYEQYF,TGTGCCAGTCCAGGGGGCGCGTCCTACGAGCAGTACTTC
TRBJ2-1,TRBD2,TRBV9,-,CASSVVAGEGQFF,TGTGCCAGCAGCGTAGTAGCGGGAGAAGGGCAGTTCTTC
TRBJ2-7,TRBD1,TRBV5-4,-,CASSFNRGNEQYF,TGTGCCAGCAGCTTTAACAGGGGTAACGAGCAGTACTTC
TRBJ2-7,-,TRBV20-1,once,CSALSYEQYF,TGCAGTGCCCTATCCTACGAGCAGTACTTC
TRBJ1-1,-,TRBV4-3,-,CASSQDQLGEAFF,TGCGCCAGCAGCCAAGATCAACTAGGGGAAGCTTTCTTT
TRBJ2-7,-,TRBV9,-,CASSVGQDSYEQYF,TGTGCCAGCAGCGTAGGGCAGGACTCCTACGAGCAGTACTTC
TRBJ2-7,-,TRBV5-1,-,CASSRDRLRDEQYF,TGCGCCAGCAGCCGGGACCGGCTTCGGGACGAGCAGTACTTC
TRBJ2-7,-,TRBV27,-,CASSRGALYEQYF,TGTGCCAGCTCTAGGGGGGCTCTCTACGAGCAGTACTTC
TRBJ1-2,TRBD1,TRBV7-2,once,CASSLRSRDRGQGYTF,TGTGCCAGCAGCTTACGATCCCGGGACAGGGGGCAGGGCTACACCTTC